The TCR beta chain described here comes from a study of beta chain features in type 1 diabetes. Study-wide results and limits: For TCRB rearrangement, an influence of HLA type remained unresolved here. Researchers report that Type 1 diabetes patients had moderately but significantly shorter TCRB CDR3s across all four CD4+ subsets.

Purities in excess of 95% were seen in all sorted populations. This clone was recorded a few times. No antigen is known for it. Germline V gene data show CDR1 as KGHSH and CDR2 as LQKENI. The CDR3 runs 15 residues. V was cut by 0 bases and J by 4 bases, with 9 bases left in between. Reverse transcribing all isolated RNA meant expressed TCRB transcripts were sequenced. Some clones are missing from TCRdb's copy, which holds only in-frame ones; the method was immunoSEQ multiplex PCR. The sample consists of 230,000 or so clones, roughly 17% of them appearing once. The rearrangement joins TRBV18 to TRBJ1-4, with D hard to call. The sequence derives from a man aged 25 to 40 with type 1 diabetes. Sequenced: naive CD4+ T cells from blood. CDR3 sequence reads: CASSPPGIINEKLFF. The CDR3, as DNA: TGTGCCAGCTCACCACCCGGCATTATTAATGAAAAACTGTTTTTT.